This T cell receptor (beta chain) was identified during a study of blood T cell repertoires in COVID-19. Profiling relied on immunoSEQ multiplex PCR, and the TCRdb table lists in-frame clones only, not all of them. The sample lists roughly 97,000 clones; about 90% were seen once. The germline gives CDR1 SGHTS, CDR2 YDEGEE. This CDR3 contains 14 residues. J lost 4 bases, V lost 6 bases, and 9 bases had no gene match. This sequence originates from a man aged 50 to 60 with acute or convalescent COVID-19. Sequencing was performed on peripheral blood. V is TRBV5-8 and J is TRBJ1-2; 7 bases line up with TRBD1. In nucleotides, the CDR3 is TGTGCCAGCACCCTGCAAGGGGGCGGCTATGGCTACACCTTC. Translating it yields CASTLQGGGYGYTF.